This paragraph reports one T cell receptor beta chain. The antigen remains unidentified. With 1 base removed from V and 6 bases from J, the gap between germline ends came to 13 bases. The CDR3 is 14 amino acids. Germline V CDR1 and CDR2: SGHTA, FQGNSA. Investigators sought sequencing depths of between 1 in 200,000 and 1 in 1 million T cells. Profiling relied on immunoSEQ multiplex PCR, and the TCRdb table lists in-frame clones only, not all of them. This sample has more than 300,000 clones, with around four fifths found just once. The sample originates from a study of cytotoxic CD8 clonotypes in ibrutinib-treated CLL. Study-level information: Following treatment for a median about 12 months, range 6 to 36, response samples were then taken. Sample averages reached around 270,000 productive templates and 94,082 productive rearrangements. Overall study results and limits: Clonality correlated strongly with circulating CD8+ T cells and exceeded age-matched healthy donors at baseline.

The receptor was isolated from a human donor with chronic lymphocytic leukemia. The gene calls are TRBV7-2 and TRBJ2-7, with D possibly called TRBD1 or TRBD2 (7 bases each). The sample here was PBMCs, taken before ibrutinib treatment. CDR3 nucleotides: TGTGCCAGCAGCTTAGATCCCAGGGGGGGCGAGCAGTACTTC. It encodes CASSLDPRGGEQYF.